The T cell receptor (beta chain) described here comes from a study of shared clonotypes between healthy human individuals. In the study overall: Each donor had three CD4 naive, three CD4 memory, two CD8 naive and one CD8 memory plate. Findings and caveats of the study: The diversity represented, both genetic and in exposure history, was limited by few donors.

Per the germline V gene, CDR1 is SGHAT and CDR2 is FQNNGV. The ends were cut back, 3 bases at V and 5 bases at J, with 8 bases in the middle. The CDR3 spans 13 residues. Details on this clone: Its antigen is unidentified.

The table came from immunoSEQ multiplex PCR; TCRdb's copy has only in-frame clones and leaves some out. The sample records 600,000 or so clones, 95% to 98% being singletons. Naive CD8 isolation took CD45RO-negative cells positively selected for CCR7 and excluded terminally differentiated effector memory CD45RA+ cells. Among the donors, all were Caucasian adults who lived in Nashville, Tennessee. The V and J genes are TRBV11-2 and TRBJ2-1, with D perhaps matching TRBD2 (5 bases). The sequence was obtained from a man aged 30 to 45 in good health. The specimen sequenced was naive CD8+ T cells sorted from blood. CDR3 sequence: CASSFGGNNEQFF. CDR3 nucleotides: TGTGCCAGCAGCTTCGGAGGAAACAATGAGCAGTTCTTC.